This T cell receptor beta chain was captured by sequencing in a study of blood T cell repertoires in COVID-19. Study overall: The cDNA or gDNA used as material had been derived from T cells, B-cell-depleted T cells, or PBMCs.

Deletions cut 4 bases from V and 6 bases from J, with 24 bases between. The CDR3 length is 17 residues. Germline lookup yields CDR1 SEHNR and CDR2 FQNEAQ (reference sequence). In the original workflow: The authors estimated nucleated cell counts from reference gene primer amplification. Measured with immunoSEQ multiplex PCR; TCRdb has only the in-frame clones, and not every one. That table is the source of V, J and clone size, and D and trimming were worked out from the DNA. This sample has fewer than 500,000 clones, with approximately 90% found just once. Participants reported their clinical history, and cohort assignment relied on those reports.

Material: PBMCs or T cells enriched from blood (not recorded which). The clonotype was recovered from a woman aged 25 to 45 with acute COVID-19. V gene TRBV7-9 combines with J gene TRBJ1-2, with D uncertain. CDR3 DNA: TGTGCCAGCAGCTCCCCCCCCGAGGGTCTTCGACCGAATGGCTACACCTTC. This gives the protein CASSSPPEGLRPNGYTF. Full variable domain (outside the CDR3, taken from reference TRBV7-9 and TRBJ1-2): DTGVSQNPRHKITKRGQNVTFRCDPISEHNRLYWYRQTLGQGPEFLTYFQNEAQLEKSRLLSDRFSAERPKGSFSTLEIQRTEQGDSAMYLCASSSPPEGLRPNGYTFGSGTRLTVV.